Listed here is a single TCR beta chain. Its specificity is unknown. Only in-frame clones appear in the TCRdb table, and some are missing; sequencing was by immunoSEQ multiplex PCR. The sample has approximately 67,000 clones, 86% seen once; the top ten hold about 2.5%. V shed 2 bases and J shed 1 base, with 16 bases lying between them. Germline V CDR1 and CDR2: MNHEY, SVGEGT. CDR3 length: 17 residues. The data stem from a study of T cell responses to AZD1222 COVID-19 vaccine. Broader study findings: Nearly half of unique spike-specific TCRs reportedly avoided B.1.351 and B.1.1.7 mutated regions. Just six AZD1222 recipients were seropositive at baseline. Females made up more of the donors, who were largely white British, and clonal diversity may have come out too low. Vaccine-associated CD4 TCRs ranged over spike, dominating at 160-218 and 743-854.

The sequence came from an adult in good health. The chain recombines TRBV6-2 or TRBV6-3 with TRBJ2-3; D is possibly TRBD2 (6 bases). The source was peripheral blood, collected on day 0 of AZD1222 vaccination. In DNA, the CDR3 is TGTGCCAGCAGTTACCCCCGGGCAGCGGGCCGCACAGATACGCAGTATTTT. It specifies CASSYPRAAGRTDTQYF.